Here is one TCR beta chain with its context. Its antigen is undetermined. The PCR had 60 Vbeta and 13 Jbeta primers. Clones were sequenced by immunoSEQ multiplex PCR, and TCRdb holds only the in-frame ones, with some missing. The data contain 130,000 to 150,000 clones, roughly 80% of them singletons. This sample is part of a study of cytomegalovirus exposure and HLA in healthy donors. Study in general: Roughly 80 million unique TCRs from HLA-typed donors made up an early data release.

Study conclusions and caveats: Sequence variants that were highly shared formed a cluster that was likely a sequencing artifact.

Looked up from germline, CDR1 is MNHNS and CDR2 is SASEGT. The CDR3 is 13 amino acids. V lost 0 bases, J lost 7 bases, and 9 bases lay in between. The donors were healthy bone marrow donors. Sequencing was carried out using PBMCs. The chain carries TRBV6-1 and TRBJ1-2; perhaps TRBD1 as D (5 bases). The sequence derives from a woman between 45 and 65 years old in good health and CMV-seronegative. This chain's CDR3 is CASSEAGEVGYTF. CDR3 bases: TGTGCCAGCAGTGAAGCGGGGGAGGTTGGCTACACCTTC.